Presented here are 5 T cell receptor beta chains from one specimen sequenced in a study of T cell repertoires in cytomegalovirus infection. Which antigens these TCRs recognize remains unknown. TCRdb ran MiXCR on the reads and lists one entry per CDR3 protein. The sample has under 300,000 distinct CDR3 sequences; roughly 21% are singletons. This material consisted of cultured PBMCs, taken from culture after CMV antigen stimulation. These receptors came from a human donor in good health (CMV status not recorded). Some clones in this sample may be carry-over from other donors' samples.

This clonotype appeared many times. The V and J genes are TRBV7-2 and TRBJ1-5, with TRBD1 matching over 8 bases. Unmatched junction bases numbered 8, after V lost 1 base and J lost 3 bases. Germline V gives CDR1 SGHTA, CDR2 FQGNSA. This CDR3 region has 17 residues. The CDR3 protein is CASSLVGGTGNNQPQHF. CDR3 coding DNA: TGTGCCAGCAGCTTAGTAGGGGGGACAGGAAACAATCAGCCCCAGCATTTT.

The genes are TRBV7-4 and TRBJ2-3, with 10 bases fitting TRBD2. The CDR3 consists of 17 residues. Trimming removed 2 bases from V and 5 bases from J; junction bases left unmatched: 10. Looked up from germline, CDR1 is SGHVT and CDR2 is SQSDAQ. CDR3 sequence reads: CASSLPRGTSVGDTQYF. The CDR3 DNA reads TGTGCCAGCAGCTTACCGAGGGGGACTAGCGTAGGAGATACGCAGTATTTT.

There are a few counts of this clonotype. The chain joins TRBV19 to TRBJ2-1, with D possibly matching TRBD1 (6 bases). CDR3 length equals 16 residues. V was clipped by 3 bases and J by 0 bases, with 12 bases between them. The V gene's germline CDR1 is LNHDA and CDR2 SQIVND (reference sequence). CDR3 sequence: CASSIFQGSSYNEQFF. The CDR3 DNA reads TGTGCCAGTAGTATTTTCCAGGGGAGCTCCTACAATGAGCAGTTCTTC.

The CDR3 loop reads CSVEVGGPSNTPDPTSNTGELFF. CDR3 in DNA: TGCAGCGTTGAAGTGGGTGGACCCAGCAATACCCCAGATCCGACATCGAACACCGGGGAGCTGTTTTTT. The chain employs TRBV29-1 and TRBJ2-2, with D unresolved. Trimming pared 1 base from V and 0 bases from J, leaving 33 bases between. Germline V CDR1 and CDR2: SQVTM, ANQGSEA. The CDR3 has 23 amino acids.

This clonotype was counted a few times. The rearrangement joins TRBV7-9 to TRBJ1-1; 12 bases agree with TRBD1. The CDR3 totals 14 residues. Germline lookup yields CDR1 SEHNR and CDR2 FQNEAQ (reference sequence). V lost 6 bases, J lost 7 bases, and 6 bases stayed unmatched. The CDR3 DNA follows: TGTGCCAGCAGTAGGGACAGGGGGCAGAGTGAAGCTTTCTTT. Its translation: CASSRDRGQSEAFF.